This T cell receptor beta chain comes out of a study of cytomegalovirus exposure and HLA in healthy donors. As for the study in general: The roughly 670 first-cohort repertoires shared a platform with the roughly 120 validation repertoires, as reported in a later analysis. Broader study findings: Cytomegalovirus-associated TCR beta chains were listed, numbering more than 150.

In the case of this clone: Its antigen is unidentified.

Data came from immunoSEQ multiplex PCR; TCRdb stores just in-frame clones and leaves some out. The sample consists of approximately 130,000 clones, over 85% of them appearing once. Germline CDR1 SQVTM, CDR2 ANQGSEA. The CDR3 has 13 amino acids. After removal of 7 bases from V and 5 bases from J, the junction contained 7 bases not matched to a gene. The source material was PBMCs. The receptor's source is a young woman in good health and CMV-seronegative. The chain recombines TRBV29-1 with TRBJ1-1; 10 bases line up with TRBD1. CDR3 sequence: CSGRDRGITEAFF. The CDR3 DNA reads TGCAGCGGTCGGGACAGGGGAATAACTGAAGCTTTCTTT.